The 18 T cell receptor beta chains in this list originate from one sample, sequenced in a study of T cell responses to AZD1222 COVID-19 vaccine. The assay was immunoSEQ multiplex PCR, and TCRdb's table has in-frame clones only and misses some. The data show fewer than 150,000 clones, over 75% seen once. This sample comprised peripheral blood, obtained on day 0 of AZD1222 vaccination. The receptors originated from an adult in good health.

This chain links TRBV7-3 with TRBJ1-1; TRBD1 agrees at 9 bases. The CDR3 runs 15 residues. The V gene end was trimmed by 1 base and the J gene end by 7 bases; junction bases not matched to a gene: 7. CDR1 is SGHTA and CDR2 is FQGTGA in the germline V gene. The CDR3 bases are TGTGCCAGCAGCTTAATGGGGACAGGGAGAAGTGAAGCTTTCTTT. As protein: CASSLMGTGRSEAFF.

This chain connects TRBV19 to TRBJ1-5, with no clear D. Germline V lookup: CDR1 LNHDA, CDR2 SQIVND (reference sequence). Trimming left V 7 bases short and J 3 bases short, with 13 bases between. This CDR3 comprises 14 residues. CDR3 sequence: CASTTSEFNQPQHF. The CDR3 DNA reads TGTGCCAGTACCACTTCAGAGTTCAATCAGCCCCAGCATTTT.

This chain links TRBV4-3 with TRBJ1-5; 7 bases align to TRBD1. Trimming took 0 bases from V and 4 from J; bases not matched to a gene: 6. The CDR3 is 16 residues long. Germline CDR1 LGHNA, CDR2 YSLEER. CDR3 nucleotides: TGCGCCAGCAGCCAAGAGGGGACAGAGGGAAATCAGCCCCAGCATTTT. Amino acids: CASSQEGTEGNQPQHF.

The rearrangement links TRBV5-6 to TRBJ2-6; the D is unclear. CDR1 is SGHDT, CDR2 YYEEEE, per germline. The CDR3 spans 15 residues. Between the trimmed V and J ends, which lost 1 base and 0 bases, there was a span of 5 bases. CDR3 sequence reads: CASSLLGSGANVLTF. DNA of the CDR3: TGTGCCAGCAGCTTGTTAGGCTCTGGGGCCAACGTCCTGACTTTC.

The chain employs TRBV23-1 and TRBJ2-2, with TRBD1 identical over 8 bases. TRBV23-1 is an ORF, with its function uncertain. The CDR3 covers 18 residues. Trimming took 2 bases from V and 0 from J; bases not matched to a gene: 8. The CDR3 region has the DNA TGCGCCAGCAGTCAACGCGAAGGACAGGGATCGAACACCGGGGAGCTGTTTTTT. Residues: CASSQREGQGSNTGELFF.

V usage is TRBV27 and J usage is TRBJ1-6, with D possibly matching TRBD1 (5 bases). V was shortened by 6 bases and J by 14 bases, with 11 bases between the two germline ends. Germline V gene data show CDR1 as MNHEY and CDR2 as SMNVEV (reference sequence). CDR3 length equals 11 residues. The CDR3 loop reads CASSPGLALHF. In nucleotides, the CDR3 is TGTGCCAGCAGCCCGGGACTAGCCCTCCACTTT.

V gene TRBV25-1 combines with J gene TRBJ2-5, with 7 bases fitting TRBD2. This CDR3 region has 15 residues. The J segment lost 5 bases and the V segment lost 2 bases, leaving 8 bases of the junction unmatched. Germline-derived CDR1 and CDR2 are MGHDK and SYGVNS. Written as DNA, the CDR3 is TGTGCCAGCAGTGAACTTAAAGCGGGATGGGAGACCCAGTACTTC. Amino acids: CASSELKAGWETQYF.

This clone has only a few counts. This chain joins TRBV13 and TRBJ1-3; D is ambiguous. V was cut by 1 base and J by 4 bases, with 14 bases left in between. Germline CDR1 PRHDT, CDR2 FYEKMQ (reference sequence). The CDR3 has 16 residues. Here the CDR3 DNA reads TGTGCCAGCAGCTTAGTCGGCAGTTTCGCCGGAAACACCATATATTTT. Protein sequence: CASSLVGSFAGNTIYF.

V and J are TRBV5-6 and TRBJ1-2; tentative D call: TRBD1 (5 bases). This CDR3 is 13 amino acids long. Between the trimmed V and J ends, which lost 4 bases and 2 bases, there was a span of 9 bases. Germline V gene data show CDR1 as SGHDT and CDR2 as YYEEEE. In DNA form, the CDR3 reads TGTGCCAGCAGCGAGGGACCCAACTATGGCTACACCTTC. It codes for CASSEGPNYGYTF.

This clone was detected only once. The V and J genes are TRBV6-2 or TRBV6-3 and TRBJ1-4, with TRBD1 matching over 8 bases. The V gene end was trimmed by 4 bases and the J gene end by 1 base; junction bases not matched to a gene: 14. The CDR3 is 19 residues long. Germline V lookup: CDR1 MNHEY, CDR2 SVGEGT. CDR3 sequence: CASSFQGRTGGRTNEKLFF. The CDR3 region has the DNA TGTGCCAGCAGTTTTCAGGGCCGAACAGGGGGAAGAACTAATGAAAAACTGTTTTTT.

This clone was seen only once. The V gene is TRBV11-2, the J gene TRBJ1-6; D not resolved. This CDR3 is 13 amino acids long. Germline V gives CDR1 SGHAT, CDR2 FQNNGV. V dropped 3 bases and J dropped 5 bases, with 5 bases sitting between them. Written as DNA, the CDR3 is TGTGCCAGCAGCTTTGAGAATAATTCACCCCTCCACTTT. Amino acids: CASSFENNSPLHF.

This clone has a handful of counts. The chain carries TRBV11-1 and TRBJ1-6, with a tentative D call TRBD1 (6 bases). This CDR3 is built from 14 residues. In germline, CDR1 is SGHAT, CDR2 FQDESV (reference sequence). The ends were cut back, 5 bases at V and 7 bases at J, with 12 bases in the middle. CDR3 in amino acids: CASSPTGYNSPLHF. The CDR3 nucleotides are TGTGCCAGCAGCCCTACAGGGTACAATTCACCCCTCCACTTT.

CDR3 loop: CASSGRAISKSTEAFF. Here the CDR3 DNA reads TGTGCCAGCAGTGGCCGGGCCATTTCAAAATCCACTGAAGCTTTCTTT. The V gene is TRBV6-1, the J gene TRBJ1-1; no reliable D call. Trimming took 4 bases from V and 4 from J, leaving 19 bases between them. There are 16 residues in the CDR3. Germline CDR1 and CDR2: MNHNS and SASEGT.

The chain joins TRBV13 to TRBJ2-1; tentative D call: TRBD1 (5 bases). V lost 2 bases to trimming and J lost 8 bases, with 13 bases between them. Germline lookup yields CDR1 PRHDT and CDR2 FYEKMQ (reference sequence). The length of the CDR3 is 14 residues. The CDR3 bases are TGTGCCAGCAGCTTAACATGGGGCCAGGATGAGCAGTTCTTC. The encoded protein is CASSLTWGQDEQFF.

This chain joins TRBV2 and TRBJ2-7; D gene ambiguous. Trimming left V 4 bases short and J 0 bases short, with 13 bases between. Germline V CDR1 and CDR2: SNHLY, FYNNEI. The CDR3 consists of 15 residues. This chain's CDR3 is CASSAVGADSYEQYF. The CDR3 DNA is TGTGCCAGCAGTGCCGTCGGAGCCGACTCCTACGAGCAGTACTTC.

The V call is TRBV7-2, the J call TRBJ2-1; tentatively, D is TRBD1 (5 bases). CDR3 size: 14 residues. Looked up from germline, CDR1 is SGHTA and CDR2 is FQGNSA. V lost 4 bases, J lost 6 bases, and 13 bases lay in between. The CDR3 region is CASSSYTGFNEQFF. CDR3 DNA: TGTGCCAGCAGCTCCTACACAGGTTTCAATGAGCAGTTCTTC.

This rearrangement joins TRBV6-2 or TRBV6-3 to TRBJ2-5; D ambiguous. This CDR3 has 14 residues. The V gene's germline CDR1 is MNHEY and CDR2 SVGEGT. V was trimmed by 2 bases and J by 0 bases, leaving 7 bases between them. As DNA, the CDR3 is TGTGCCAGCAGTTACGTGTCGTACCAAGAGACCCAGTACTTC. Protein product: CASSYVSYQETQYF.

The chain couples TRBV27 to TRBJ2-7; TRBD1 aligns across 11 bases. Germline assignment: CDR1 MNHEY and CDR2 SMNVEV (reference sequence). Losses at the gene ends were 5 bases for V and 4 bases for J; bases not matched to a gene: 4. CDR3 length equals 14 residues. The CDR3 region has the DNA TGTGCCAGCAGTACCGGGACAGGGGGTTACGAGCAGTACTTC. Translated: CASSTGTGGYEQYF.